The 12 T cell receptor beta chains given below trace back to one sample, sequenced in a study of OX40 agonist ivuxolimab in advanced cancers. The library was generated by the immunoSEQ multiplex PCR assay. Not all clones reach the TCRdb copy of this immuneACCESS table, which keeps in-frame sequences only. Checked studies attribute under half of the gap to unresolved V genes and leave the rest unexplained. The sample table holds roughly 58,000 clones, of which around 83% were seen once. The top ten constitute 0.6% to 0.8% of the sample. This material consisted of CD4+ or CD8+ T cells sorted from blood, taken in a trial of the OX40 agonist ivuxolimab. These receptors came from an adult with an advanced solid tumor such as melanoma, head and neck, liver or kidney cancer.

The CDR3: CASSLRGPYEQYF. CDR3 nucleotide sequence: TGTGCCAGCAGTTTGAGGGGTCCCTACGAGCAGTACTTC. The chain links TRBV28 to TRBJ2-7; either TRBD1 or TRBD2 may fit D (5 bases each). V was shortened by 3 bases and J by 2 bases, with 8 bases between the two germline ends. The CDR3 has 13 residues. Looked up from germline, CDR1 is MDHEN and CDR2 is SYDVKM.

The rearrangement uses TRBV16 and TRBJ2-7, with D perhaps matching TRBD1 (6 bases). Germline V gene data show CDR1 as KGHSY and CDR2 as FQNENV. The CDR3 extends over 15 amino acids. With 1 base removed from V and 3 bases from J, the gap between germline ends came to 13 bases. The CDR3 loop reads CASSQFYRADYEQYF. In DNA, the CDR3 is TGTGCCAGCAGCCAATTTTACAGGGCCGACTACGAGCAGTACTTC.

Notes on this clone: This same CDR3 is encoded by further DNA sequences in the sample. The chain uses TRBV6-5 and TRBJ1-2; D ambiguous. Germline V gene data show CDR1 as MNHEY and CDR2 as SVGAGI. The CDR3 totals 14 residues. Trimming removed 0 bases at V and 4 bases at J, with 9 bases between. CDR3 DNA: TGTGCCAGCAGTTACTCGGGCGGAGGCTATGGCTACACCTTC. Residues: CASSYSGGGYGYTF.

The chain recombines TRBV29-1 with TRBJ2-3; a weak D match, TRBD1 (5 bases). The V gene lost 4 bases and the J gene lost 3 bases, with 14 bases spanning the gap. The CDR3 is made up of 14 amino acids. The germline V gene has CDR1 SQVTM and CDR2 ANQGSEA. The CDR3 DNA is TGCAGCGTTGTAGAAGGGGCCATGACAGATACGCAGTATTTT. It specifies CSVVEGAMTDTQYF.

This sequence joins TRBV7-9 and TRBJ2-7, with TRBD1 matching 7 bases. The CDR3 has 17 amino acids. Germline trimming cut 0 bases from V and 4 bases from J; bases unmatched to any gene: 12. The V gene's germline CDR1 is SEHNR and CDR2 FQNEAQ (reference sequence). The CDR3 DNA sequence: TGTGCCAGCAGCTTAGCTGTTCTCGGGACAGTGCGGTACGAGCAGTACTTC. It codes for CASSLAVLGTVRYEQYF. Variable domain in full (rest from reference TRBV7-9 and TRBJ2-7): DTGVSQNPRHKITKRGQNVTFRCDPISEHNRLYWYRQTLGQGPEFLTYFQNEAQLEKSRLLSDRFSAERPKGSFSTLEIQRTEQGDSAMYLCASSLAVLGTVRYEQYFGPGTRLTVT.

The genes are TRBV30 and TRBJ2-3, with 9 bases lining up with TRBD1. The germline V gene encodes CDR1 GTSNPN and CDR2 SVGIG (reference sequence). The CDR3 consists of 15 residues. Trimming cost V 1 base and J 5 bases; bases outside gene matches: 7. The CDR3 region is CAWSGAQGAIDTQYF. In nucleotides, the CDR3 is TGTGCCTGGAGTGGCGCACAGGGGGCAATAGATACGCAGTATTTT.

The V and J genes are TRBV28 and TRBJ1-5, with a weak D call TRBD1 (6 bases). V lost 3 bases and J 7 bases, leaving 13 bases between the germline ends. Germline loops: CDR1 MDHEN, CDR2 SYDVKM. The CDR3 runs to 14 residues. The CDR3 DNA reads TGTGCCAGCAGTTTCGGGGGCGGGTGGCAGCCCCAGCATTTT. Encoded protein: CASSFGGGWQPQHF.

The chain uses TRBV27 and TRBJ1-2; weak D call: TRBD1 (6 bases). The V and J ends lost 5 bases and 3 bases respectively, with 22 bases between them. Germline V gene sequence: CDR1 MNHEY, CDR2 SMNVEV (reference sequence). This CDR3 has 17 amino acids. The CDR3 sequence: CASSPLGHQNSDYGYTF. The CDR3 DNA is TGTGCCAGCAGTCCGCTGGGACATCAAAACTCCGACTATGGCTACACCTTC.

The rearrangement joins TRBV28 to TRBJ1-3; D remains ambiguous. CDR1 and CDR2 from the germline V gene are MDHEN and SYDVKM. The V end was cut by 4 bases, the J end by 6 bases, with 13 bases between. The CDR3 extends over 14 amino acids. The CDR3 reads CASSSLTGINTIYF. In nucleotides, the CDR3 is TGTGCCAGCAGTTCCCTCACCGGTATAAACACCATATATTTT. Full variable domain (rest looked up from reference TRBV28 and TRBJ1-3): DVKVTQSSRYLVKRTGEKVFLECVQDMDHENMFWYRQDPGLGLRLIYFSYDVKMKEKGDIPEGYSVSREKKERFSLILESASTNQTSMYLCASSSLTGINTIYFGEGSWLTVV.

CDR3 sequence: CASSQGGPVETQYF. CDR3 sequence (DNA): TGTGCCAGCAGCCAGGGGGGGCCGGTAGAGACCCAGTACTTC. The chain links TRBV7-2 to TRBJ2-5, with D perhaps assigned TRBD1 or TRBD2 (7 bases each). The V gene lost 5 bases and the J gene lost 4 bases, with 14 bases spanning the gap. Germline CDR1 SGHTA, CDR2 FQGNSA. CDR3 length: 14 residues. The full variable domain, completed using reference TRBV7-2 and TRBJ2-5, is GAGVSQSPSNKVTEKGKDVELRCDPISGHTALYWYRQSLGQGLEFLIYFQGNSAPDKSGLPSDRFSAERTGGSVSTLTIQRTQQEDSAVYLCASSQGGPVETQYFGPGTRLLVL.

The chain joins TRBV5-1 to TRBJ2-5; D remains unclear. Germline CDR1 is SGHRS and CDR2 is YFSETQ. This CDR3 spans 11 amino acids. Trimming shortened V by 5 bases and J by 2 bases, and 4 bases separated the two germline ends. The CDR3 sequence: CASRAQETQYF. The CDR3 DNA follows: TGCGCCAGCAGAGCTCAAGAGACCCAGTACTTC.

In its sample, this clone was seen once. Written as DNA, the CDR3 is TGTGCCTGGAGGGACGCCTATAACTATGGCTACACCTTC. Protein: CAWRDAYNYGYTF. The rearrangement uses TRBV30 and TRBJ1-2; unclear D gene. V was shortened by 3 bases and J by 1 base, with 9 bases between the two germline ends. The CDR3 is made up of 13 amino acids. Germline CDR1 GTSNPN, CDR2 SVGIG (reference sequence).